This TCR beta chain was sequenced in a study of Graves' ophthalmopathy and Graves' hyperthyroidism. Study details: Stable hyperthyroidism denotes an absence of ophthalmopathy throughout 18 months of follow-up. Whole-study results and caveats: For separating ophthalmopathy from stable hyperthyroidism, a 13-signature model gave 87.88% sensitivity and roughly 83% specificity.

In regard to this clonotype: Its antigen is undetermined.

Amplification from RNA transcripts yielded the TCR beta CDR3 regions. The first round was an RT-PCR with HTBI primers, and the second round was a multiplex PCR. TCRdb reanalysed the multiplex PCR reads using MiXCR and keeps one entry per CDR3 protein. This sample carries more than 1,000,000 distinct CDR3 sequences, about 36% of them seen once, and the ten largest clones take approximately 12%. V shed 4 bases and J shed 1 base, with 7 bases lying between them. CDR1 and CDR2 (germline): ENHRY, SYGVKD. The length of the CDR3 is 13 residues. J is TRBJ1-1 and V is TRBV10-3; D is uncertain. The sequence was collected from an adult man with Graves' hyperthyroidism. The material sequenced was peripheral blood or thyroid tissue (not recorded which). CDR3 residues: CAISVQQNTEAFF. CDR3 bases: TGTGCCATCAGTGTACAGCAGAACACTGAAGCTTTCTTT.